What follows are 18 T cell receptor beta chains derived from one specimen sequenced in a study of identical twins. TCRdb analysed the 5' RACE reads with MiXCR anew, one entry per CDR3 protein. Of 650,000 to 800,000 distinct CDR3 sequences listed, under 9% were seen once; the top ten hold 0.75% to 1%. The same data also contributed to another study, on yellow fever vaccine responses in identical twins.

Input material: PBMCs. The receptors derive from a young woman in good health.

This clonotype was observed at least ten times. The CDR3 sequence: CAIGGRLTDTQYF. The CDR3 DNA is TGTGCCATTGGGGGACGTCTAACAGATACGCAGTATTTT. The chain is built from TRBV24-1 and TRBJ2-3; D may match TRBD1 or TRBD2 (5 bases each). The germline V gene has CDR1 KGHDR and CDR2 SFDVKD. This CDR3 has 13 residues. V was pared by 11 bases and J by 3 bases, with 14 bases between.

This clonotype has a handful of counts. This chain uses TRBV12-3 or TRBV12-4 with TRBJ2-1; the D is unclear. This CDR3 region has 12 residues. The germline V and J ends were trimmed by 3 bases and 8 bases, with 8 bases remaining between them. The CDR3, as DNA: TGTGCCAGCAGTTTGATAGATGATGAGCAGTTCTTC. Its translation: CASSLIDDEQFF.

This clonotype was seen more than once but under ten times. The CDR3 region is CASSVASRGSITDTQYF. The CDR3 DNA reads TGTGCCAGCAGTGTGGCATCTCGCGGGAGTATAACAGATACGCAGTATTTT. The rearrangement joins TRBV28 to TRBJ2-3; 7 bases map to TRBD2. This CDR3 is built from 17 residues. The V gene end was trimmed by 5 bases and the J gene end by 3 bases; junction bases not matched to a gene: 14. CDR1 is MDHEN and CDR2 is SYDVKM in the germline V gene. Complete variable domain (other parts from reference TRBV28 and TRBJ2-3): DVKVTQSSRYLVKRTGEKVFLECVQDMDHENMFWYRQDPGLGLRLIYFSYDVKMKEKGDIPEGYSVSREKKERFSLILESASTNQTSMYLCASSVASRGSITDTQYFGPGTRLTVL.

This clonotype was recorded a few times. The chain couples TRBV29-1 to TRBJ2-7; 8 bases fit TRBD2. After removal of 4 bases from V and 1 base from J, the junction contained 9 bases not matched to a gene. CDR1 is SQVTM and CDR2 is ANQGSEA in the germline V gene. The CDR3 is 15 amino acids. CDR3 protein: CSVAFAGGGSYEQYF. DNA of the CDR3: TGCAGCGTTGCGTTCGCGGGAGGAGGGTCCTACGAGCAGTACTTC.

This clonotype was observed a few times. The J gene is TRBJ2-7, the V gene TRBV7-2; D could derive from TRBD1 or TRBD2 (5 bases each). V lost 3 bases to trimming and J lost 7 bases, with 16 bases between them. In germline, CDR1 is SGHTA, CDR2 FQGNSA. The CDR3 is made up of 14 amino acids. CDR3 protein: CASSLSTRGVEQYF. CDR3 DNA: TGTGCCAGCAGCTTGTCTACCCGAGGGGTGGAGCAGTACTTC. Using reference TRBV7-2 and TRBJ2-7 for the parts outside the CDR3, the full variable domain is GAGVSQSPSNKVTEKGKDVELRCDPISGHTALYWYRQSLGQGLEFLIYFQGNSAPDKSGLPSDRFSAERTGGSVSTLTIQRTQQEDSAVYLCASSLSTRGVEQYFGPGTRLTVT.

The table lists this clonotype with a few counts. CDR3 loop: CATRDRGLGGYTF. Here the CDR3 DNA reads TGTGCCACTAGGGACAGGGGTTTGGGGGGCTACACCTTC. The chain links TRBV6-1 to TRBJ1-2; 10 nucleotides align to TRBD1. V lost 10 bases to trimming and J lost 8 bases; unmatched junction nucleotides: 10. Germline CDR1 reads MNHNS; CDR2 reads SASEGT. There are 13 residues in the CDR3.

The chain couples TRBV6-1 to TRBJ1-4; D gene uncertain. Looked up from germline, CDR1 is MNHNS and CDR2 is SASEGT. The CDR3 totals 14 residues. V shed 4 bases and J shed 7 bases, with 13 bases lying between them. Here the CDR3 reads CASSASGAGEKLFF. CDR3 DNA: TGTGCCAGCAGTGCCTCGGGCGCTGGTGAAAAACTGTTTTTT.

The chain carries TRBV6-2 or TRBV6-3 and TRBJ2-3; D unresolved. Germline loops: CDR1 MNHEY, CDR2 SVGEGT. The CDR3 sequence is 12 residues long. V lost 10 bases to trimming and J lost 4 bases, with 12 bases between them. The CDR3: CATTRPADTQYF. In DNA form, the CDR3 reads TGTGCCACCACTCGCCCGGCAGATACGCAGTATTTT.

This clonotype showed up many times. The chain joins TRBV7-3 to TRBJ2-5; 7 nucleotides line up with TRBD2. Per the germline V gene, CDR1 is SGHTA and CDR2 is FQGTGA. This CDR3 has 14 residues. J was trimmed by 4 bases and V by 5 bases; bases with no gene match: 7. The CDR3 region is CASSPRASGETQYF. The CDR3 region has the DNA TGTGCCAGCAGCCCCAGAGCTAGCGGAGAGACCCAGTACTTC.

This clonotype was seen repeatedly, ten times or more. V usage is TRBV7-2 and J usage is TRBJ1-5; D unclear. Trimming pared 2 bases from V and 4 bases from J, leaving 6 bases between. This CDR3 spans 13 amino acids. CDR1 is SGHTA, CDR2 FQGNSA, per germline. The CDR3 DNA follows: TGTGCCAGCAGCTTAACCCGGAATCAGCCCCAGCATTTT. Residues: CASSLTRNQPQHF.

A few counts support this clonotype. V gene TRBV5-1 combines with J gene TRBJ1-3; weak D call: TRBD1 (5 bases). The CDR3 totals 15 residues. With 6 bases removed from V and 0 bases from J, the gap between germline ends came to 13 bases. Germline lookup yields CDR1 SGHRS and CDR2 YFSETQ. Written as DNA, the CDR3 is TGCGCCAGCACCCGGGACGGAAACTCTGGAAACACCATATATTTT. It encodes CASTRDGNSGNTIYF.

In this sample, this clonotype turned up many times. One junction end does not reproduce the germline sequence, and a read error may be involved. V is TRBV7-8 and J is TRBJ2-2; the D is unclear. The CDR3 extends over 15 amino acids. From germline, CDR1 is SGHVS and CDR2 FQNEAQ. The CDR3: CASSVSPTYTGELFF. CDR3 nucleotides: TGTGCTAGCAGCGTATCCCCGACCTACACCGGGGAGCTGTTTTTT. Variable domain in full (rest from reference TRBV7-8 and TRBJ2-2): GAGVSQSPRYKVAKRGQDVALRCDPISGHVSLFWYQQALGQGPEFLTYFQNEAQLDKSGLPSDRFFAERPEGSVSTLKIQRTQQEDSAVYLCASSVSPTYTGELFFGEGSRLTVL.

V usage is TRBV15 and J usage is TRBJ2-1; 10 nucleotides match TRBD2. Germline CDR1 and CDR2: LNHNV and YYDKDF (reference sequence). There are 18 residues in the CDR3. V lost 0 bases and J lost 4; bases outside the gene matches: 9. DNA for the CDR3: TGTGCCACCAGCAGAGATATAAAAGGACTAGCGGTATACAATGAGCAGTTCTTC. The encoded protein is CATSRDIKGLAVYNEQFF.

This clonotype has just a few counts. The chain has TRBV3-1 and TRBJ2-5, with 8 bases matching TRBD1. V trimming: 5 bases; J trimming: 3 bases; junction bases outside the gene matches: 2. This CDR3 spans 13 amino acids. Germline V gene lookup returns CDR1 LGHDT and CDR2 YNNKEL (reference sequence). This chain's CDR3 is CASSTGGEETQYF. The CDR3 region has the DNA TGTGCCAGCAGCACAGGGGGAGAAGAGACCCAGTACTTC.

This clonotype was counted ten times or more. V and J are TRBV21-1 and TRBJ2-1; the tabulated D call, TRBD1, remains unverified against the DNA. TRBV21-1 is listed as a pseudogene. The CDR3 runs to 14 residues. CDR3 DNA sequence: TGTGCCAGCAGCAAGCCGGACAGGGACAATGAGCAGTTCTTC. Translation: CASSKPDRDNEQFF.

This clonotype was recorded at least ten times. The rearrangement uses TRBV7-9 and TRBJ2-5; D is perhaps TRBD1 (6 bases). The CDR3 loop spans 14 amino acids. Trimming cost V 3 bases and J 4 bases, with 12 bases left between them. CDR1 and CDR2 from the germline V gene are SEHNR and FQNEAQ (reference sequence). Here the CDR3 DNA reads TGTGCCAGCAGCTTCCCGACAGGTCCAGAGACCCAGTACTTC. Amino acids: CASSFPTGPETQYF.

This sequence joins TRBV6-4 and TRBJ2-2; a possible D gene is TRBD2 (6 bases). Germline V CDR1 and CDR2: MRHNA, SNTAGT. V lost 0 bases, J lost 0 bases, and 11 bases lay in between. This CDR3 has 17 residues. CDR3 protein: CASSDSRLGANTGELFF. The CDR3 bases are TGTGCCAGCAGTGACTCGAGACTAGGGGCGAACACCGGGGAGCTGTTTTTT.

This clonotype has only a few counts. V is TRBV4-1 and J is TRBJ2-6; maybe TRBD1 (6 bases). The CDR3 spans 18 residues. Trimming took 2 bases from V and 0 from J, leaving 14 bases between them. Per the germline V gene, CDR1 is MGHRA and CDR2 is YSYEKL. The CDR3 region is CASSQRGQRSSGANVLTF. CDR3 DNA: TGCGCCAGCAGCCAACGCGGACAGCGGTCCTCTGGGGCCAACGTCCTGACTTTC.